The 14 T cell receptor beta chains presented below share a single source sample, sequenced in a study of T cell clonality in common variable immunodeficiency. Whole-study findings and limits: Reportedly, TCR beta sequences from common variable immunodeficiency showed fewer deletions and N-nucleotide insertions.

Their recognized antigens are unknown. Using immunoSEQ multiplex PCR, the repertoire was profiled, and TCRdb retains in-frame clones only, with some absent. The sample yields about 8,000 clones, without any singletons. Sequenced input: peripheral blood mononuclear cells. The receptor source for this set is a human donor with common variable immunodeficiency.

In its sample, this clone was seen many times. Read coverage stops 3 residues before the CDR3 terminus; the germline J gene supplies the remainder. The V call is TRBV19, the J call TRBJ1-2, with 7 bases that match TRBD1. In germline, CDR1 is LNHDA, CDR2 SQIVND (reference sequence). The CDR3 has 15 residues. This CDR3 is CASSPSDRFSGGYTF. CDR3 DNA (partial): TGTGCCAGTAGTCCCTCGGACAGGTTCTCTGGCGGC.

At least ten counts were recorded for this clone. With the read ending 3 residues before the CDR3 end, the germline J gene is used to fill in that end. J is TRBJ2-7 and V is TRBV19, with 10 bases that match TRBD2. CDR1 and CDR2 from the germline V gene are LNHDA and SQIVND (reference sequence). The CDR3 has 15 amino acids. V gave up 3 bases and J gave up 2 bases; unmatched junction bases: 4. The CDR3 spells CASSIPSGGTYEQYF. The CDR3 DNA, read in part, is TGTGCCAGTAGTATTCCTAGCGGGGGTACCTACGAG. The full variable domain, rest sourced from reference TRBV19 and TRBJ2-7, is DGGITQSPKYLFRKEGQNVTLSCEQNLNHDAMYWYRQDPGQGLRLIYYSQIVNDFQKGDIAEGYSVSREKKESFPLTVTSAQKNPTAFYLCASSIPSGGTYEQYFGPGTRLTVT.

By frequency in the sample, this clone is hyperexpanded. The read ends 3 residues early relative to the CDR3; the germline J gene fills the gap. V usage is TRBV2 and J usage is TRBJ1-4; D unresolved. The CDR3 totals 13 residues. Trimming cost V 8 bases and J 4 bases, with 11 bases left between them. Germline-derived CDR1 and CDR2 are SNHLY and FYNNEI. Incomplete CDR3 DNA: TGTGCCAGCGGAACGGGGAATAATGAAAAA. This encodes CASGTGNNEK. The complete CDR3 protein is CASGTGNNEKLFF.

Remarks on this clone: Read data end 3 residues before the CDR3 end; the end is taken from the germline J gene. This chain uses TRBV19 with TRBJ2-5, with a possible D match to TRBD1 (5 bases). Looked up from germline, CDR1 is LNHDA and CDR2 is SQIVND (reference sequence). The V end was cut by 3 bases, the J end by 4 bases, with 12 bases between. There are 14 residues in the CDR3. The CDR3 sequence: CASSIGAAIETQYF. Partial CDR3 DNA: TGTGCCAGTAGTATTGGGGCGGCCATAGAGACC.

Notes on this clone: From the germline J gene comes the end of the CDR3, since the read stops 3 residues before it. The chain joins TRBV7-3 to TRBJ1-1, with TRBD1 matching 10 bases. Looked up from germline, CDR1 is SGHTA and CDR2 is FQGTGA. There are 15 residues in the CDR3. V was clipped by 5 bases and J by 2 bases; unmatched bases: 5. CDR3 DNA (partial): TGTGCCAGCAGCCGAGGACAGGGGGATAACACTGAA. It encodes CASSRGQGDNTE. In full, the CDR3 is CASSRGQGDNTEAFF.

Only a few counts were recorded for this clone. The CDR3 end falls 3 residues outside the read, so it is completed with the germline J gene. The chain carries TRBV7-2 and TRBJ2-5; 14 nucleotides align to TRBD2. Germline lookup yields CDR1 SGHTA and CDR2 FQGNSA. With V trimmed by 1 base and J by 5 bases, 0 bases remained unmatched. This CDR3 is 15 amino acids long. CDR3 DNA, as far as it was read: TGTGCCAGCAGCTTAGGACTAGCGGGAGGGGAGACC. Residues: CASSLGLAGGET. The full CDR3 is CASSLGLAGGETQYF.

By frequency in the sample, this clone is medium-sized. The CDR3 DNA, read in part, is TGCAGTGCCGCTCAGGGGGCTACGGCTGAA. Amino acid sequence: CSAAQGATAE. The whole CDR3 protein is CSAAQGATAEAFF. The rearrangement joins TRBV20-1 to TRBJ1-1, with 8 nucleotides matching TRBD1. With the read ending 3 residues before the CDR3 end, the germline J gene is used to fill in that end. The CDR3 totals 13 residues. CDR1 and CDR2 (germline): DFQATT, SNEGSKA (reference sequence). V lost 6 bases, J lost 6 bases, and 9 bases stayed unmatched.

Points on this clone: The read is 3 residues too short to cover the CDR3 end, so that end is filled in from the germline J gene. V and J are TRBV19 and TRBJ2-5, with 8 bases fitting TRBD2. The CDR3 covers 15 residues. The trim removed 3 bases at V and 5 bases at J, leaving 8 bases unmatched. Germline V lookup: CDR1 LNHDA, CDR2 SQIVND (reference sequence). CDR3 DNA, as far as it was read: TGTGCCAGTAGTATGAGCGCGGGAGGACGGGAGACC. This gives the protein CASSMSAGGRET. Given in full, the CDR3 is CASSMSAGGRETQYF.

This clone was seen more than once but under ten times. The missing CDR3 end, 3 residues past where the read stops, is filled in from the germline J gene. The J gene is TRBJ2-5, the V gene TRBV2, with D possibly TRBD1 on 6 matching bases. The CDR3 is made up of 15 amino acids. CDR1 and CDR2 (germline): SNHLY, FYNNEI. Trimming stripped 11 bases from V and 5 bases from J, with 24 bases between. Partial CDR3 DNA: TGTGCCGGTAAACCGGACAGTGGGGCCCAGGAGACC. Translated, it gives CAGKPDSGAQET. The complete CDR3 protein is CAGKPDSGAQETQYF.

This clone is categorized as medium-sized. The CDR3 end is not reached by the read, which stops 3 residues before it; the germline J gene fills it in. V gene TRBV7-3 combines with J gene TRBJ2-1; 7 bases are a match to TRBD2. The junction had 5 bases not matched to a gene; V was cut back by 4 bases and J by 5 bases. Germline CDR1 and CDR2: SGHTA and FQGTGA. The CDR3 extends over 14 amino acids. This CDR3 is CASSSRLADNEQFF. The DNA read from the CDR3 is TGTGCCAGCAGCTCCCGACTAGCTGACAATGAG.

Regarding this clone: With the read ending 3 residues before the CDR3 end, the germline J gene is used to fill in that end. The J gene is TRBJ2-7, the V gene TRBV11-3; 10 bases align to TRBD1. Losses at the gene ends were 3 bases for V and 2 bases for J; bases not matched to a gene: 4. Germline assignment: CDR1 SGHNT and CDR2 YENEEA. This CDR3 contains 15 residues. CDR3 residues: CASSFSGTGAYEQYF. The part of the CDR3 DNA that was read is TGTGCCAGCAGCTTTTCCGGGACAGGGGCCTACGAG. The complete variable domain, with remaining parts taken from reference TRBV11-3 and TRBJ2-7, reads EAGVVQSPRYKIIEKKQPVAFWCNPISGHNTLYWYLQNLGQGPELLIRYENEEAVDDSQLPKDRFSAERLKGVDSTLKIQPAELGDSAVYLCASSFSGTGAYEQYFGPGTRLTVT.

This clone came up a few times. Read sequence stops 3 residues before the CDR3 end, and the germline J gene provides the missing end. The chain links TRBV7-9 to TRBJ2-3, with 9 bases matching TRBD1. Germline V gene lookup returns CDR1 SEHNR and CDR2 FQNEAQ (reference sequence). Losses at the gene ends were 1 base for V and 4 bases for J; bases not matched to a gene: 3. The CDR3 is made up of 15 amino acids. This chain's CDR3 is CASSLGDREADTQYF. Partial CDR3 DNA: TGTGCCAGCAGCTTAGGGGACAGGGAAGCAGATACG.

About this clone itself: The read terminates 3 residues before the CDR3 end, so the remaining end is supplied by the germline J gene. The chain combines TRBV7-6 with TRBJ2-2, with 9 bases identical to TRBD2. Trimming took 1 base from V and 3 from J; bases not matched to a gene: 9. The CDR3 covers 18 residues. From germline, CDR1 is SGHVS and CDR2 FNYEAQ. The CDR3 DNA, read in part, is TGTGCCAGCAGCTTAGTGGCTCGTAGCGGGAGCGACACCGGGGAG. It specifies CASSLVARSGSDTGE. The entire CDR3 protein reads CASSLVARSGSDTGELFF.

As regards this clone: With the read ending 3 residues before the CDR3 end, the germline J gene is used to fill in that end. J is TRBJ2-4 and V is TRBV30; no definite D call. Looked up from germline, CDR1 is GTSNPN and CDR2 is SVGIG (reference sequence). The CDR3 spans 19 residues. Trimming removed 0 bases from V and 0 bases from J, with 21 bases in between. Incomplete CDR3 DNA: TGTGCCTGGAGTGTACAAACCTTTTCAGGTCCCCTAGCCAAAAACATT. It specifies CAWSVQTFSGPLAKNI. Given in full, the CDR3 is CAWSVQTFSGPLAKNIQYF.